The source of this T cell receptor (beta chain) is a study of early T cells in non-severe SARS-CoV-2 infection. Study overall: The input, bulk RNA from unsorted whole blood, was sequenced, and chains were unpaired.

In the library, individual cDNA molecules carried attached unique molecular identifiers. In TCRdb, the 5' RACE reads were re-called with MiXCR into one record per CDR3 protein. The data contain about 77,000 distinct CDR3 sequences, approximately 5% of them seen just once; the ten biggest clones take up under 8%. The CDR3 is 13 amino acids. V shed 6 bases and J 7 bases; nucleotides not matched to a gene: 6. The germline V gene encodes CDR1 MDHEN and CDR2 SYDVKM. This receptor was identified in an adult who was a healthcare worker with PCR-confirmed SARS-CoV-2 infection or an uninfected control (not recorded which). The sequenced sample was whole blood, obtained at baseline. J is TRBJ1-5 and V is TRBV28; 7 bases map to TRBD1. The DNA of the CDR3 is TGTGCCAGCAGAACCCAACAGGGGCAGCCCCAGCATTTT. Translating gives CASRTQQGQPQHF.